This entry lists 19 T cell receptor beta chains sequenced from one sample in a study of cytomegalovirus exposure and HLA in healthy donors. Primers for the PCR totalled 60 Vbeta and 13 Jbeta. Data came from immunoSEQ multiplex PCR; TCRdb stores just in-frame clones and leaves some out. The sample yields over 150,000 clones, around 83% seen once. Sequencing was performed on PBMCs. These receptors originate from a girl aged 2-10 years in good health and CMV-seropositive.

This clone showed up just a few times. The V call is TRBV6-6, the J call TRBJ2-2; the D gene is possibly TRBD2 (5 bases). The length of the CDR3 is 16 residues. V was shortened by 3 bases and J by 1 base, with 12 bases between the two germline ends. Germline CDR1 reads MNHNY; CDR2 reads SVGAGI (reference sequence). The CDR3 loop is CASSYREPQNTGELFF. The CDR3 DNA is TGTGCCAGCAGTTATAGGGAGCCACAGAACACCGGGGAGCTGTTTTTT.

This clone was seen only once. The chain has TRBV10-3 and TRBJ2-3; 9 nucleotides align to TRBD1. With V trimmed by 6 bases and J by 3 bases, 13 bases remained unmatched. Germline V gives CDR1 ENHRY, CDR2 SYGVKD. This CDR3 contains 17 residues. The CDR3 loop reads CAIRDSQTGGSTDTQYF. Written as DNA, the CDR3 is TGTGCCATCAGGGACAGCCAGACAGGGGGTAGTACAGATACGCAGTATTTT.

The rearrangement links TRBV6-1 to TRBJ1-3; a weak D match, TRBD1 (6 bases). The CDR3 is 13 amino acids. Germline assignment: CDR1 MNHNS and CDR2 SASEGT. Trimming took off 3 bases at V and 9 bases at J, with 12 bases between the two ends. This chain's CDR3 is CASSEDSRSTIYF. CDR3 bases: TGTGCCAGCAGTGAGGACAGTAGATCCACCATATATTTT.

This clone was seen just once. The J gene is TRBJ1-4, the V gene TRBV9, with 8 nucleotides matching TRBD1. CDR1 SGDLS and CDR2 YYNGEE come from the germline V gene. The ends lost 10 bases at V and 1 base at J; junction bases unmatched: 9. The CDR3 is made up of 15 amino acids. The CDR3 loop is CALHDRGQTNEKLFF. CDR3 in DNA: TGTGCCTTGCACGACAGGGGACAAACTAATGAAAAACTGTTTTTT.

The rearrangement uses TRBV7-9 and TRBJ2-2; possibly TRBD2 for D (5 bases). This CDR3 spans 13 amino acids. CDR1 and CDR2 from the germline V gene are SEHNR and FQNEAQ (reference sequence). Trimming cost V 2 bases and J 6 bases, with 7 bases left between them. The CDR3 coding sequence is TGTGCCAGCAGCTTACGGGATTCCGGGGAGCTGTTTTTT. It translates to CASSLRDSGELFF.

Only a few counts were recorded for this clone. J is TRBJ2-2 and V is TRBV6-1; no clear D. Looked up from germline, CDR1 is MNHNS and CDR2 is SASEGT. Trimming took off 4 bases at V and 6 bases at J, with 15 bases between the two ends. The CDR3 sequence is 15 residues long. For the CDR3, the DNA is TGTGCCAGCAGTGCCATCCGAGTATGGTCCGGGGAGCTGTTTTTT. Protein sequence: CASSAIRVWSGELFF.

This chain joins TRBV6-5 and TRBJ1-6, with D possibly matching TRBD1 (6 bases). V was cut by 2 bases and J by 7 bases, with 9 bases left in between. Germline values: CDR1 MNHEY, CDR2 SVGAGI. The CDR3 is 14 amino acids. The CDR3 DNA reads TGTGCCAGCAGTTACCGGCAGGGGAATTCACCCCTCCACTTT. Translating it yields CASSYRQGNSPLHF.

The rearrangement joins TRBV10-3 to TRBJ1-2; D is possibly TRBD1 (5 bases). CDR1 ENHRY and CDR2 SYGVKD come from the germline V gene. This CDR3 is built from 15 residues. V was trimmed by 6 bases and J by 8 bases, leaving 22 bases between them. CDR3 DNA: TGTGCCATCAGCTATGTCGGGAGGGGAGGGGACGGCTACACCTTC. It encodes CAISYVGRGGDGYTF.

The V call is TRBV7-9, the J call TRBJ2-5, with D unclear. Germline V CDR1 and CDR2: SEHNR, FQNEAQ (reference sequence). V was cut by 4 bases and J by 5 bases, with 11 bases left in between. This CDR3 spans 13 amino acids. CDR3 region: CASSSRRCETQYF. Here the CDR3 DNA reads TGTGCCAGCAGCTCGCGTCGTTGTGAGACCCAGTACTTC.

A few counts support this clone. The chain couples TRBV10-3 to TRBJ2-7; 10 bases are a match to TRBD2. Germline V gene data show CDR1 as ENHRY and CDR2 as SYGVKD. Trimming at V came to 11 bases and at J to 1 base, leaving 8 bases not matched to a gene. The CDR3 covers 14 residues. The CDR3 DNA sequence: TGTGCCTCATCACTAGCGGGGCCTTCCTACGAGCAGTACTTC. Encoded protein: CASSLAGPSYEQYF.

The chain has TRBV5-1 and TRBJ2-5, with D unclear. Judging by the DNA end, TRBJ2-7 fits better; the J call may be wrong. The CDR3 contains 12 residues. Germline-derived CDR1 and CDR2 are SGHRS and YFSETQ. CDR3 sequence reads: CASSPNSNEQYF. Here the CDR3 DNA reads TGCGCCAGCAGTCCGAACTCGAACGAGCAGTACTTC.

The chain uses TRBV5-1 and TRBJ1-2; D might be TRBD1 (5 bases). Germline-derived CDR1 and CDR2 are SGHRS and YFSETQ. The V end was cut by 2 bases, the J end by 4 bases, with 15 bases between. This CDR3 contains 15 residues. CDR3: CASSFGGISGYGYTF. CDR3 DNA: TGCGCCAGCAGCTTCGGGGGGATTTCGGGCTATGGCTACACCTTC.

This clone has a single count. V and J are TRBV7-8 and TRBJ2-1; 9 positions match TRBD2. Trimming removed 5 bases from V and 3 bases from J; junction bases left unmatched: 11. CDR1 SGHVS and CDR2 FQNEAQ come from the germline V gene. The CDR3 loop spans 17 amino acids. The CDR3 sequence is CASSPTFSGGLYNEQFF. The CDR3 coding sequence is TGTGCCAGCAGCCCGACGTTTAGCGGGGGTCTCTACAATGAGCAGTTCTTC.

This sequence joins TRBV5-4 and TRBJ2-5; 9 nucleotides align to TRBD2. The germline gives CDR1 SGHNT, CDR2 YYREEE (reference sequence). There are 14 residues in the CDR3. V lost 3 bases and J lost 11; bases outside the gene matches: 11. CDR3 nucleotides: TGTGCCAGCAGCTCTGGGACTAGCCCGTGGGAGCAGTACTTC. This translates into CASSSGTSPWEQYF.

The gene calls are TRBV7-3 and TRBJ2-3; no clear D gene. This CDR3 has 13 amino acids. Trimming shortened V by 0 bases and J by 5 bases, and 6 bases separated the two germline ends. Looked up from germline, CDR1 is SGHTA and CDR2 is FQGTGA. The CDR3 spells CASSLTPGDTQYF. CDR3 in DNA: TGTGCCAGCAGCTTAACTCCCGGAGATACGCAGTATTTT.

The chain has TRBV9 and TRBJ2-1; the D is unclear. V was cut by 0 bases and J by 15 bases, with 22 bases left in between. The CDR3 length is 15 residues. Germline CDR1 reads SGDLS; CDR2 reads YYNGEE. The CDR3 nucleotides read TGTGCCAGCAGCGTAGGGCGTGCAGCTCAAACTAATCGGTTCTTC. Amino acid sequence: CASSVGRAAQTNRFF. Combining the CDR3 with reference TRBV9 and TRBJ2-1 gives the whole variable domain DSGVTQTPKHLITATGQRVTLRCSPRSGDLSVYWYQQSLDQGLQFLIQYYNGEERAKGNILERFSAQQFPDLHSELNLSSLELGDSALYFCASSVGRAAQTNRFFGPGTRLTVL.

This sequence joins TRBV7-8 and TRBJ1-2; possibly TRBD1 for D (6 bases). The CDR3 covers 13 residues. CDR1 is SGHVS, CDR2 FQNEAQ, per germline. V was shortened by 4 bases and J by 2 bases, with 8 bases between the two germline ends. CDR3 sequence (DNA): TGTGCCAGCAGCTCCCAGGGGAACTATGGCTACACCTTC. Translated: CASSSQGNYGYTF. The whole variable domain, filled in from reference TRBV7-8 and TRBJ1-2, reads GAGVSQSPRYKVAKRGQDVALRCDPISGHVSLFWYQQALGQGPEFLTYFQNEAQLDKSGLPSDRFFAERPEGSVSTLKIQRTQQEDSAVYLCASSSQGNYGYTFGSGTRLTVV.

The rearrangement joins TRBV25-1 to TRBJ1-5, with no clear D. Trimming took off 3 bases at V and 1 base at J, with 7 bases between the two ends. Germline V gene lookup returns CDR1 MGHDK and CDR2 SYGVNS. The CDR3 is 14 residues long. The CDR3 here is CASSDTGSNQPQHF. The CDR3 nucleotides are TGTGCCAGCAGTGATACGGGAAGCAATCAGCCCCAGCATTTT.

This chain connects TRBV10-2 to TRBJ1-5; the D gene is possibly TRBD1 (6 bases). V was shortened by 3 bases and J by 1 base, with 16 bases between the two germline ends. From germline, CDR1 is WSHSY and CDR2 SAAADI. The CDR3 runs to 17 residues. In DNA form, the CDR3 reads TGCGCCAGCAGTGAAGGCTTGAGGGGGTTGAGCAATCAGCCCCAGCATTTT. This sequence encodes CASSEGLRGLSNQPQHF.